Only a few counts were recorded for the clone carrying this T cell receptor beta chain. As yet, its antigen is unknown. V was trimmed by 0 bases and J by 4 bases, leaving 6 bases between them. This CDR3 has 13 amino acids. CDR1 is MGHRA, CDR2 YSYEKL, per germline. PCR was performed a second time for roughly 7 to 11 cycles using a sample-barcoded 5' primer and a J-beta primer mix. Individual samples furnished no less than 2.5 million CDR3-containing paired-end reads apiece. TCRdb passed the 5' RACE reads through MiXCR, listing each CDR3 protein once. Of over a million distinct CDR3 sequences in the sample, 45% were seen once. The data belong to a study of blood T cells in healthy people across ages. The study's findings and limits: Naive T cell percentage by flow cytometry tracked strongly with beta diversity.

This sequence was found in a woman aged 55-70 years in good health. This chain uses TRBV4-1 with TRBJ1-2, with D hard to call. Sequenced material: blood. CDR3 sequence: CASSQDTTYGYTF. The CDR3 DNA is TGCGCCAGCAGCCAAGATACTACCTATGGCTACACCTTC.